This T cell receptor beta chain was recovered during a study of OX40 agonist ivuxolimab in advanced cancers. Background on the study: Hepatocellular carcinoma, melanoma, renal cell or head and neck cancer occurred in dose-escalation patients. In three patients, partial responses were observed, one with hepatocellular carcinoma and two with cutaneous melanoma. Overall study findings and caveats: Normalized T-cell clonal expansion was also low in a subset of nonresponders.

Only one count was recorded for this clone. The antigen is undetermined. Using immunoSEQ multiplex PCR, the repertoire was profiled, and TCRdb retains in-frame clones only, with some absent. The repertoire holds roughly 81,000 clones, with 94% as singletons. From germline, CDR1 is SGDLS and CDR2 YYNGEE. Trimming shortened V by 3 bases and J by 0 bases, and 12 bases separated the two germline ends. The CDR3 spans 15 residues. Autoimmune disease history or systemic immunosuppression excluded patients. The sequence was collected from an adult with an advanced solid tumor such as melanoma, head and neck, liver or kidney cancer. V is TRBV9 and J is TRBJ1-1; maybe TRBD1 (6 bases). The source was CD4+ or CD8+ T cells sorted from blood, collected in a trial of the OX40 agonist ivuxolimab. The CDR3 loop is CASSATGSLNTEAFF. CDR3 DNA sequence: TGTGCCAGCAGCGCCACAGGGAGCTTGAACACTGAAGCTTTCTTT.